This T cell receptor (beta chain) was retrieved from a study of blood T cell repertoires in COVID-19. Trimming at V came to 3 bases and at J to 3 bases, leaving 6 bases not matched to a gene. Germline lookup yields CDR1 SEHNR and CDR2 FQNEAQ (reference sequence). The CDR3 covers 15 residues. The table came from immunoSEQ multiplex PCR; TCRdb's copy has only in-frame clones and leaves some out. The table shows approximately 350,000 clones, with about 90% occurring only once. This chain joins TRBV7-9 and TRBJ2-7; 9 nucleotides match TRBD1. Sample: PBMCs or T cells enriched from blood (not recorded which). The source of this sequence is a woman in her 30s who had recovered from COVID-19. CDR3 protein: CASSFGTGRSYEQYF. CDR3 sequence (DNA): TGTGCCAGCAGCTTTGGGACAGGGAGAAGCTACGAGCAGTACTTC.